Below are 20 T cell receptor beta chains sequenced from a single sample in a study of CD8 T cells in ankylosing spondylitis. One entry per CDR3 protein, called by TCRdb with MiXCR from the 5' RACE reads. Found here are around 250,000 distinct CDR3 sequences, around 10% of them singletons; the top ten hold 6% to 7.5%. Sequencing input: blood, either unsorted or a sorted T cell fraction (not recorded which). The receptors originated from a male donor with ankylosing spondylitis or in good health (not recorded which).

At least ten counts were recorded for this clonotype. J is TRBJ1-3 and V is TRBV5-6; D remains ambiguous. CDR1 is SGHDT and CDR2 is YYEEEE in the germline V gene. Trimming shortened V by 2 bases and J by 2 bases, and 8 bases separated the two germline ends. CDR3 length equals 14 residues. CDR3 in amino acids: CASSLRNPGNTIYF. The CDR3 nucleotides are TGTGCCAGCAGCTTACGGAACCCTGGAAACACCATATATTTT.

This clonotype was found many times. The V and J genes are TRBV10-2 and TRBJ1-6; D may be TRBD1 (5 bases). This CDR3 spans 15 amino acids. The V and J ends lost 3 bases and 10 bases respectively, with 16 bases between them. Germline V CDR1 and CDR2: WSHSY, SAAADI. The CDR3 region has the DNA TGCGCCAGCAGTGAAGGTTGGGGGGGGGACTCACCCCTCCACTTT. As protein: CASSEGWGGDSPLHF.

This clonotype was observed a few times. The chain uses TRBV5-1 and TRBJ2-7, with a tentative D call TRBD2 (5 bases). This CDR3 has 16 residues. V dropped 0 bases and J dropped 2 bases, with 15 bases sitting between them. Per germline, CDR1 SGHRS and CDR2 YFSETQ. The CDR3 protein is CASSLAASSGTYEQYF. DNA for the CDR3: TGCGCCAGCAGCTTGGCGGCATCCAGCGGAACCTACGAGCAGTACTTC.

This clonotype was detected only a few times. CDR3 loop: CASSNNAGGGEQFF. CDR3 nucleotides: TGTGCCAGCAGCAATAATGCCGGAGGGGGTGAGCAGTTCTTC. This chain links TRBV7-9 with TRBJ2-1, with D perhaps assigned TRBD1 or TRBD2 (6 bases each). V was clipped by 5 bases and J by 9 bases, with 17 bases between them. The CDR3 contains 14 residues. CDR1 is SEHNR, CDR2 FQNEAQ, per germline (reference sequence).

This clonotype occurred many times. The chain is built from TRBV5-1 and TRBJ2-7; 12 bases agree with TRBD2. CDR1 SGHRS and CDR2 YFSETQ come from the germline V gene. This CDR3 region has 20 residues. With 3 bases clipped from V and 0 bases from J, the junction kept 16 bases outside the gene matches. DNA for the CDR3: TGCGCCAGCAGCTCGCGATTACTAGCGGGGGGCCGTCGAGGCTCCTACGAGCAGTACTTC. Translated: CASSSRLLAGGRRGSYEQYF.

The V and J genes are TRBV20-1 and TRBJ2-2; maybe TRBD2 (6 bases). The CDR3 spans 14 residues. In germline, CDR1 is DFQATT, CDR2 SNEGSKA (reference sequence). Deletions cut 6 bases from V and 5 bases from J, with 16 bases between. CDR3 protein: CSARRGILTGELFF. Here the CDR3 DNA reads TGCAGTGCCCGCCGGGGGATACTTACCGGGGAGCTGTTTTTT.

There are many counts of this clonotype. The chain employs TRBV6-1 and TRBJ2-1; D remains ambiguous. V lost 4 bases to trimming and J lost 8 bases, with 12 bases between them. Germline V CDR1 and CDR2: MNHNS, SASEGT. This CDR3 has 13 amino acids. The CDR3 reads CASSGNFVDEQFF. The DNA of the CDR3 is TGTGCCAGCAGTGGGAATTTTGTTGATGAGCAGTTCTTC.

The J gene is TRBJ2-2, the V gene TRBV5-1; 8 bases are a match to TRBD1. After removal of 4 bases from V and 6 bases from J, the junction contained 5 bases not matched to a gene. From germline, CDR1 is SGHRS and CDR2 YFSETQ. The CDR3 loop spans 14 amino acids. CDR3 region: CASSVDRAAGELFF. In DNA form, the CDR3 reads TGCGCCAGCAGCGTGGACAGGGCGGCCGGGGAGCTGTTTTTT.

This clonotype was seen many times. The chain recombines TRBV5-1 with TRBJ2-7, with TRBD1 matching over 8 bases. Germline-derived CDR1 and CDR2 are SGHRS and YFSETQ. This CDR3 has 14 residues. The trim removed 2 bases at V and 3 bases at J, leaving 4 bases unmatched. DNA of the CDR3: TGCGCCAGCAGCTTTAGACAGGGGCTCTACGAGCAGTACTTC. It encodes CASSFRQGLYEQYF.

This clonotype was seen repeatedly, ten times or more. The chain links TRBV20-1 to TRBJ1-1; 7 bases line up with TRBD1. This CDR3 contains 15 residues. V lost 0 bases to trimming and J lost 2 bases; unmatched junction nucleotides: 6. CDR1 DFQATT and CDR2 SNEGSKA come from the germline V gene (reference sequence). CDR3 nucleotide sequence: TGCAGTGCTAGAGATTCAGGGACAGCAAACACTGAAGCTTTCTTT. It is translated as CSARDSGTANTEAFF.

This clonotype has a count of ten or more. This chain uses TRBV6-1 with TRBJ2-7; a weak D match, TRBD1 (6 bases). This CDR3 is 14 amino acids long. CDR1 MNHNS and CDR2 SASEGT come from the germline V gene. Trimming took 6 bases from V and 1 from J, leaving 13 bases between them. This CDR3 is CASRGAGSSYEQYF. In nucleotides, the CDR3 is TGTGCCAGCAGGGGGGCAGGCTCATCCTACGAGCAGTACTTC.

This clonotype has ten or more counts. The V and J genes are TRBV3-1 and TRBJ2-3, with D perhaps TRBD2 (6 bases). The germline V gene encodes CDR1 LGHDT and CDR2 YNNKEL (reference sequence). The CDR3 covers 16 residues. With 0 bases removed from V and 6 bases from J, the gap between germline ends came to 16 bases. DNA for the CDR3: TGTGCCAGCAGCCAAGATGCTAGCGAGGTGCTTGATACGCAGTATTTT. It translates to CASSQDASEVLDTQYF.

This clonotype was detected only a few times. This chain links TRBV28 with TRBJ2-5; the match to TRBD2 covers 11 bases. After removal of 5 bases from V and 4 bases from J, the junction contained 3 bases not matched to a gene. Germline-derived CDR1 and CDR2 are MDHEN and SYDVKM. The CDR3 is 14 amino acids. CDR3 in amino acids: CASSQLAGAETQYF. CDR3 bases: TGTGCCAGCAGTCAACTAGCGGGAGCAGAGACCCAGTACTTC.

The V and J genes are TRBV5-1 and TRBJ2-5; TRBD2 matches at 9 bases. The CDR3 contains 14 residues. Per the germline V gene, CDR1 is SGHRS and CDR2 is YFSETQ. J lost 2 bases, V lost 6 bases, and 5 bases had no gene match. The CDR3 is CASKLAGVQETQYF. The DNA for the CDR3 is TGCGCCAGCAAACTAGCGGGCGTACAAGAGACCCAGTACTTC.

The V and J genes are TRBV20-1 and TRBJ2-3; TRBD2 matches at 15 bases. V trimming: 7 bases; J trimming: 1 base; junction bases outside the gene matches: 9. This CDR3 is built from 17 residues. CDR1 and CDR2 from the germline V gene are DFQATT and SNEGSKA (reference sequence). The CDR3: CSVPGLAGGTGTDTQYF. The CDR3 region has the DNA TGCAGTGTCCCCGGACTAGCGGGGGGGACAGGCACAGATACGCAGTATTTT.

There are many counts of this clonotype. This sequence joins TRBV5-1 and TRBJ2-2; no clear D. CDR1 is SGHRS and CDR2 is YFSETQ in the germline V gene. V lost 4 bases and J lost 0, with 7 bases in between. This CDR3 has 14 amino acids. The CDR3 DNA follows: TGCGCCAGCAGCAGGGATGCGAACACCGGGGAGCTGTTTTTT. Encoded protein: CASSRDANTGELFF.

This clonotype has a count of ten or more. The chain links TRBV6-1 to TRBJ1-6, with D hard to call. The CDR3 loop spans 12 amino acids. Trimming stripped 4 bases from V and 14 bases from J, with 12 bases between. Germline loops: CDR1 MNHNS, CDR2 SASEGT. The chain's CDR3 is CASSVRGFSLHF. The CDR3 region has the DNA TGTGCCAGCAGTGTCCGAGGTTTTTCCCTCCACTTT.

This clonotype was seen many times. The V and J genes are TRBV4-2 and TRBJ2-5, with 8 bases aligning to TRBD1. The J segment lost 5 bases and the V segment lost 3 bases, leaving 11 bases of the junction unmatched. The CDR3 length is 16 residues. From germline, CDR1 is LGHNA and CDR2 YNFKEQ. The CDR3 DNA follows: TGTGCCAGCAGCCAGACCGCGGACAGGGACAAGGAGACCCAGTACTTC. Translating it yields CASSQTADRDKETQYF.

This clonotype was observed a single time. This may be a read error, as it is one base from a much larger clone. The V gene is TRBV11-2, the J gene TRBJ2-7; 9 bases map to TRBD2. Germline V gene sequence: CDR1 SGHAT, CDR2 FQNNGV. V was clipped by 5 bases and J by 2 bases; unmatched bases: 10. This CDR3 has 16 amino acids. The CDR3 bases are TGTGCCAGCAGCCCCCTAGAGCGGGGGGTCACCTACGAGCAGTACTTC. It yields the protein CASSPLERGVTYEQYF.

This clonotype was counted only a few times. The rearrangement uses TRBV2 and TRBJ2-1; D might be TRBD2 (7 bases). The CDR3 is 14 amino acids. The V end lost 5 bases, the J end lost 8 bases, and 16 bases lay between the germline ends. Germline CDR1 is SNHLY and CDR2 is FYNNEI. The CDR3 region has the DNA TGTGCCAGCAGTCCCCGGGGGGCCAGCGATGAGCAGTTCTTC. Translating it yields CASSPRGASDEQFF.